The clone carrying this T cell receptor beta chain occurred a few times. Its target is not known. Sequencing of cultured CD4+ T cell DNA used the Oncomine TCR Beta short-read assay. In TCRdb, the PCR reads were re-called with MiXCR into one record per CDR3 protein. The sample includes fewer than 9,500 distinct CDR3 sequences, over 45% of them seen just once. The record originates from a study of vaccination and CD4 T cells after COVID-19. The wider study: Cultures serving as controls received a peptide pool (CEFX or HIV-1 Nef) or no peptide.

The treatment is: roughly 10-day PBMC culture with coronavirus spike peptide pools or control peptides (ViraFEST assay). CDR1 GTSNPN and CDR2 SVGIG come from the germline V gene (reference sequence). Trimming at V came to 0 bases and at J to 7 bases, leaving 14 bases not matched to a gene. This CDR3 has 16 amino acids. The sample was CD4+ T cells from blood, cultured in vitro. The clonotype comes from a human donor who had recovered from COVID-19. The chain combines TRBV30 with TRBJ2-7; 8 nucleotides align to TRBD2. The CDR3 bases are TGTGCCTGGAGTGTAACGGGCAGCGGGGGTACACTAGAGCAGTACTTC. Its protein product is CAWSVTGSGGTLEQYF.